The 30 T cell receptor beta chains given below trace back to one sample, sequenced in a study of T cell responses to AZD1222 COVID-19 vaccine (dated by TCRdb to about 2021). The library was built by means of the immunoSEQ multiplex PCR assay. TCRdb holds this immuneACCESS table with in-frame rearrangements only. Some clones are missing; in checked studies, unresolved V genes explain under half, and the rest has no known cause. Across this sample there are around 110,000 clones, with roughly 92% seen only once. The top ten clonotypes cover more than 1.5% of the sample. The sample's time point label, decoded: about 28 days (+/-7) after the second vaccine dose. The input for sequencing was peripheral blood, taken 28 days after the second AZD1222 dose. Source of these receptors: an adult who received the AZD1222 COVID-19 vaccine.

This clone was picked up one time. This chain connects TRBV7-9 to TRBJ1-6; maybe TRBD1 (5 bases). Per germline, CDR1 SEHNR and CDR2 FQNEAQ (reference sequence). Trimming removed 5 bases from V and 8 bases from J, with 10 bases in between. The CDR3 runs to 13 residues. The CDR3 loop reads CASSISRDSPLHF. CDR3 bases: TGTGCCAGCAGCATTAGCAGGGATTCACCCCTCCACTTT.

The CDR3 is CASRGRAGVVGEQFF. The CDR3 DNA follows: TGTGCCAGCAGGGGTAGGGCGGGAGTGGTTGGTGAGCAGTTCTTC. The chain links TRBV6-5 to TRBJ2-1; TRBD2 aligns across 7 bases. V dropped 6 bases and J dropped 9; count of bases not matched to a gene: 14. The CDR3 consists of 15 residues. Germline V gene lookup returns CDR1 MNHEY and CDR2 SVGAGI.

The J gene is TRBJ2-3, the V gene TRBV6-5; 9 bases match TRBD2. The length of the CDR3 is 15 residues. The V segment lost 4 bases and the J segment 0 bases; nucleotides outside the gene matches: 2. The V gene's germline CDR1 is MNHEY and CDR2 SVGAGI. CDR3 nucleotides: TGTGCCAGCAGTTTGACTAGCGGAAGCACAGATACGCAGTATTTT. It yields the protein CASSLTSGSTDTQYF.

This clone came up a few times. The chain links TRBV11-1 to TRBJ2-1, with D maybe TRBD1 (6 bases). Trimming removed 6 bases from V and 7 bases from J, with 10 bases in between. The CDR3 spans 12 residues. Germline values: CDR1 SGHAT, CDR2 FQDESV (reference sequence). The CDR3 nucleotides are TGTGCCAGCAGTCCAACAGGGAATGAGCAGTTCTTC. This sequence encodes CASSPTGNEQFF.

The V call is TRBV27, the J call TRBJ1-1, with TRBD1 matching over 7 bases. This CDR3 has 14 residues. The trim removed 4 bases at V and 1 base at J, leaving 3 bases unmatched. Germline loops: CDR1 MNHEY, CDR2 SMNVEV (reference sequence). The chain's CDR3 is CASSYGTANTEAFF. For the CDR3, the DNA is TGTGCCAGCAGTTACGGGACAGCGAACACTGAAGCTTTCTTT.

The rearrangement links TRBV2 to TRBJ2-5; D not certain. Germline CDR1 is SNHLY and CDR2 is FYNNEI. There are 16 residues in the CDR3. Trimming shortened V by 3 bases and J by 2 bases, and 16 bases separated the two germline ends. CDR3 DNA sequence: TGTGCCAGCAGTGAGGAGATGTGGCTCCCTCAAGAGACCCAGTACTTC. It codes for CASSEEMWLPQETQYF.

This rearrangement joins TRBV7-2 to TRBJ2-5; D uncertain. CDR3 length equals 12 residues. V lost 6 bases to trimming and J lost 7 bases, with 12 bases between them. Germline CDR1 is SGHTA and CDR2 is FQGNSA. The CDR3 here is CASSVFGGTQYF. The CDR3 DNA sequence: TGTGCCAGCAGTGTGTTCGGCGGGACCCAGTACTTC.

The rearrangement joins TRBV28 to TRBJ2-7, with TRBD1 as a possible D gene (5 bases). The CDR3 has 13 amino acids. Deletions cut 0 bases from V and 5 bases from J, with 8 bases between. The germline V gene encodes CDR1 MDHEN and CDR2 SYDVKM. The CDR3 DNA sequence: TGTGCCAGCAGTTTATGGGGGCCCCACGAGCAGTACTTC. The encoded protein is CASSLWGPHEQYF.

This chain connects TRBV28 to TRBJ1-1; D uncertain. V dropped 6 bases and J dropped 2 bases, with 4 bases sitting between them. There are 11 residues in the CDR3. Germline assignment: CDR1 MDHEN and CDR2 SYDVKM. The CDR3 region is CASSENTEAFF. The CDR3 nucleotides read TGTGCCAGCAGCGAAAACACTGAAGCTTTCTTT. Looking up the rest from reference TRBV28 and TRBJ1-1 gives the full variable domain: DVKVTQSSRYLVKRTGEKVFLECVQDMDHENMFWYRQDPGLGLRLIYFSYDVKMKEKGDIPEGYSVSREKKERFSLILESASTNQTSMYLCASSENTEAFFGQGTRLTVV.

The CDR3 protein is CASSRTLAGEGFF. CDR3 coding DNA: TGTGCCAGCAGCCGAACACTAGCGGGAGAGGGGTTCTTC. The V and J genes are TRBV7-2 and TRBJ2-1, with TRBD2 matching 11 bases. The germline V gene encodes CDR1 SGHTA and CDR2 FQGNSA. The CDR3 runs to 13 residues. Trimming took 5 bases from V and 15 from J; bases not matched to a gene: 9.

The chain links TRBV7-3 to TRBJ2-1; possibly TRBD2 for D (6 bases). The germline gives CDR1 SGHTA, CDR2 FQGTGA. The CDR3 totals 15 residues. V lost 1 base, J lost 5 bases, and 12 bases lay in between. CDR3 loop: CASSLSPAGDNEQFF. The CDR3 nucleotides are TGTGCCAGCAGCTTAAGTCCAGCGGGTGACAATGAGCAGTTCTTC.

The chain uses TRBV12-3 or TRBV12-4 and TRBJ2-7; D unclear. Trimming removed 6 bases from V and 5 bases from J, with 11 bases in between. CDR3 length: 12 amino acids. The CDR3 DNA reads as TGTGCCAGCAGATTGGACCAAAACGAGCAGTACTTC. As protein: CASRLDQNEQYF.

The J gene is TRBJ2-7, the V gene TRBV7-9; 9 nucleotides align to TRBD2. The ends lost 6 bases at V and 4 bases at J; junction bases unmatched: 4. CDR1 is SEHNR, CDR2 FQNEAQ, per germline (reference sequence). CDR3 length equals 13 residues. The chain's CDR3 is CASRPTSGYEQYF. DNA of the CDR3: TGTGCCAGCAGACCAACTAGCGGGTACGAGCAGTACTTC.

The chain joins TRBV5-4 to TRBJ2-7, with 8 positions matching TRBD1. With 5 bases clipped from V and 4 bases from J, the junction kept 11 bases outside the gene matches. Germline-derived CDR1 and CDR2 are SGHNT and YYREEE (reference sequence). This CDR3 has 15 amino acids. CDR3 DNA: TGTGCCAGCAGTCAGGGCTTGGACAGGGAGTACGAGCAGTACTTC. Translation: CASSQGLDREYEQYF.

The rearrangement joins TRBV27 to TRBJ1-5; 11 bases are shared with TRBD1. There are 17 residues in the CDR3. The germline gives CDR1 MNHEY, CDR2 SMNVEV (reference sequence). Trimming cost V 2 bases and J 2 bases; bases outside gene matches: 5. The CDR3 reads CASSLGQGAVGNQPQHF. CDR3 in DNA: TGTGCCAGCAGTTTAGGACAGGGGGCAGTAGGCAATCAGCCCCAGCATTTT.

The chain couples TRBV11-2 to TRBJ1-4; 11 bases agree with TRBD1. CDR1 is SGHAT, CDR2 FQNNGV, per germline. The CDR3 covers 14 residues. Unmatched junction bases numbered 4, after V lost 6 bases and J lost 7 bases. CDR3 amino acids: CASSHGQGAEKLFF. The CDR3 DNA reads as TGTGCCAGCAGTCACGGACAGGGGGCTGAAAAACTGTTTTTT.

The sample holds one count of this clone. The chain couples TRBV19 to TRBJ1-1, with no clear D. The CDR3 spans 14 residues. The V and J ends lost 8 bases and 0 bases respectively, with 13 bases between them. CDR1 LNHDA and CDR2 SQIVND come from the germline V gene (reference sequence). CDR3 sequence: CASVGSEMNTEAFF. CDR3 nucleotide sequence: TGTGCCAGTGTTGGGAGTGAAATGAACACTGAAGCTTTCTTT.

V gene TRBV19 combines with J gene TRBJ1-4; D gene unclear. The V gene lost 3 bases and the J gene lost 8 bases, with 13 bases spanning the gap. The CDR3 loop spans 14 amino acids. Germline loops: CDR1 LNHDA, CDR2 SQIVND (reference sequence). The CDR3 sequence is CASSIRSESEKLFF. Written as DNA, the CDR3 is TGTGCCAGTAGTATCCGGTCAGAGTCCGAAAAACTGTTTTTT.

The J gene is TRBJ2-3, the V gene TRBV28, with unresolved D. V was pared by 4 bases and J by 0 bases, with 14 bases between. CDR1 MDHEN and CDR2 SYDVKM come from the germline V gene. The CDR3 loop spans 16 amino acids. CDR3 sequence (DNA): TGTGCCAGCAGTTCGACCCAAACTCCAAGCACAGATACGCAGTATTTT. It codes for CASSSTQTPSTDTQYF.

DNA of the CDR3: TGTGCCAGCAGTTTCCCGGGACAGGGGTGGAATGAGCAGTTCTTC. It encodes CASSFPGQGWNEQFF. V usage is TRBV27 and J usage is TRBJ2-1; 10 nucleotides align to TRBD1. This CDR3 has 15 amino acids. V lost 3 bases, J lost 7 bases, and 6 bases stayed unmatched. In germline, CDR1 is MNHEY, CDR2 SMNVEV (reference sequence).

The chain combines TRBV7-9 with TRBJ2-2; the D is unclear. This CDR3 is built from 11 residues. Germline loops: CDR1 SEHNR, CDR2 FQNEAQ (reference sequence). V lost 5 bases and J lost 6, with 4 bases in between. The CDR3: CASSTPGELFF. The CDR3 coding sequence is TGTGCCAGCAGCACGCCCGGGGAGCTGTTTTTT. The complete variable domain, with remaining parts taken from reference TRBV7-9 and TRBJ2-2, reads DTGVSQNPRHKITKRGQNVTFRCDPISEHNRLYWYRQTLGQGPEFLTYFQNEAQLEKSRLLSDRFSAERPKGSFSTLEIQRTEQGDSAMYLCASSTPGELFFGEGSRLTVL.

The CDR3 is CASSGRQGVVMVNEKLFF. For the CDR3, the DNA is TGTGCCAGCAGTGGCAGACAGGGGGTTGTTATGGTGAATGAAAAACTGTTTTTT. The chain carries TRBV6-1 and TRBJ1-4, with 9 bases that match TRBD1. The CDR3 length is 18 residues. The J segment lost 5 bases and the V segment lost 4 bases, leaving 14 bases of the junction unmatched. The germline gives CDR1 MNHNS, CDR2 SASEGT.

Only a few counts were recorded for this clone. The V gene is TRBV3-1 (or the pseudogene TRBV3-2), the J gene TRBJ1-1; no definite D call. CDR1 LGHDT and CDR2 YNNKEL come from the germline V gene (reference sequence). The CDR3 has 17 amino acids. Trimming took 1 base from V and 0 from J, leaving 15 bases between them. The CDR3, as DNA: TGTGCCAGCAGCCAAGGGCTCGGGGAGCTCCTGAACACTGAAGCTTTCTTT. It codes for CASSQGLGELLNTEAFF.

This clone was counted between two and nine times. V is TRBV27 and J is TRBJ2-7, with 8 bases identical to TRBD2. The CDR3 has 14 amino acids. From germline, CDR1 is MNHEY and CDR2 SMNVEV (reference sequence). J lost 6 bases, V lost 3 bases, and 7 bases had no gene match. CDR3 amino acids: CASSLWREASEQYF. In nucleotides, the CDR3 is TGTGCCAGCAGTTTGTGGCGGGAGGCATCCGAGCAGTACTTC.

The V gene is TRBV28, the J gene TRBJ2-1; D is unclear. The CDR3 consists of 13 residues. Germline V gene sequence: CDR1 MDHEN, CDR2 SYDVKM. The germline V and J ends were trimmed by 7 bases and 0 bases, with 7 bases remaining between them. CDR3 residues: CASIEDSYNEQFF. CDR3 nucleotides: TGTGCCAGCATCGAAGACTCCTACAATGAGCAGTTCTTC.

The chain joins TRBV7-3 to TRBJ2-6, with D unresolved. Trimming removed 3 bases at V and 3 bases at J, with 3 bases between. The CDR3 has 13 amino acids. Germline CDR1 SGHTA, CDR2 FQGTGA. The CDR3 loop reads CASSFYGANVLTF. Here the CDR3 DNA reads TGTGCCAGCAGCTTTTATGGGGCCAACGTCCTGACTTTC.

Here the CDR3 DNA reads TGCGCCAGCAGTGACCAGGCGTCACATAATCAGCCCCAGCATTTT. It translates to CASSDQASHNQPQHF. The chain is built from TRBV10-2 and TRBJ1-5, with D uncertain. This CDR3 is built from 15 residues. V was clipped by 3 bases and J by 4 bases, with 13 bases between them. Germline V CDR1 and CDR2: WSHSY, SAAADI.

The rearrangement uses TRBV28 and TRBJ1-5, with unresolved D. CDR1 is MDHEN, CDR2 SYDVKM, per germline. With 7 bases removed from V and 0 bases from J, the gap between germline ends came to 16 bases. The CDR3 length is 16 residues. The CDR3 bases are TGTGCCAGCAAACTCAAGTTCACGGATAGCAATCAGCCCCAGCATTTT. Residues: CASKLKFTDSNQPQHF.

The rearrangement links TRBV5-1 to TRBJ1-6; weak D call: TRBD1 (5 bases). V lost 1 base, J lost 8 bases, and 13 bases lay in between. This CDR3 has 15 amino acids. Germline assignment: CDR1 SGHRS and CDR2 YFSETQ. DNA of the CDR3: TGCGCCAGCAGCTTGAGCGGGGGATTGGATTCACCCCTCCACTTT. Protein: CASSLSGGLDSPLHF.

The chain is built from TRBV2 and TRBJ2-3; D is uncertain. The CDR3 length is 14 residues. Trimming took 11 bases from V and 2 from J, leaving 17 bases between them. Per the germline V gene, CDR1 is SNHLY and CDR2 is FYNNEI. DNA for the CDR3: TGTGCCTTTCCGGACCCCCGGTTCACAGATACGCAGTATTTT. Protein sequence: CAFPDPRFTDTQYF. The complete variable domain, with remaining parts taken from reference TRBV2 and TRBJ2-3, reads EPEVTQTPSHQVTQMGQEVILRCVPISNHLYFYWYRQILGQKVEFLVSFYNNEISEKSEIFDDQFSVERPDGSNFTLKIRSTKLEDSAMYFCAFPDPRFTDTQYFGPGTRLTVL.